The 30 T cell receptor beta chains reported below all come from one sample, sequenced in a study of T cells in tuberculosis. The protocol was immunoSEQ multiplex PCR, while the TCRdb copy is restricted to in-frame clones and leaves out a portion. The profile covers tens of thousands of clones, with under 95% appearing a single time and roughly 6.6% taken by the ten largest. The time point is: new active TB diagnosis, blood taken before or within 7 days of starting treatment. Sequencing used PBMCs, obtained at tuberculosis diagnosis. All receptors come from an adult with tuberculosis.

CDR3 protein: CASSDGQGGQPQHF. The CDR3 nucleotides are TGTGCCAGCAGCGATGGACAGGGCGGTCAGCCCCAGCATTTT. This chain uses TRBV7-9 with TRBJ1-5; 8 positions agree with TRBD1. The CDR3 is 14 amino acids. The germline gives CDR1 SEHNR, CDR2 FQNEAQ (reference sequence). J gave up 6 bases and V 5 bases, and 6 bases lay outside the gene matches. Combining the CDR3 with reference TRBV7-9 and TRBJ1-5 gives the whole variable domain DTGVSQNPRHKITKRGQNVTFRCDPISEHNRLYWYRQTLGQGPEFLTYFQNEAQLEKSRLLSDRFSAERPKGSFSTLEIQRTEQGDSAMYLCASSDGQGGQPQHFGDGTRLSIL.

The chain is built from TRBV28 and TRBJ1-5, with D perhaps TRBD1 (6 bases). Per germline, CDR1 MDHEN and CDR2 SYDVKM. The CDR3 is made up of 14 amino acids. Trimming shortened V by 3 bases and J by 2 bases, and 8 bases separated the two germline ends. The CDR3 sequence is CASSLAGGNQPQHF. DNA for the CDR3: TGTGCCAGCAGTTTGGCAGGGGGCAATCAGCCCCAGCATTTT. The full variable domain, completed using reference TRBV28 and TRBJ1-5, is DVKVTQSSRYLVKRTGEKVFLECVQDMDHENMFWYRQDPGLGLRLIYFSYDVKMKEKGDIPEGYSVSREKKERFSLILESASTNQTSMYLCASSLAGGNQPQHFGDGTRLSIL.

The chain combines TRBV11-2 with TRBJ1-5; 8 nucleotides match TRBD1. In germline, CDR1 is SGHAT, CDR2 FQNNGV. The CDR3 loop spans 15 amino acids. Trimming took 5 bases from V and 4 from J; bases not matched to a gene: 7. CDR3 in amino acids: CASSLRTGLNQPQHF. The CDR3, as DNA: TGTGCCAGCAGCCTTAGGACAGGGCTTAATCAGCCCCAGCATTTT.

The V and J genes are TRBV10-2 and TRBJ2-3; the D gene is possibly TRBD1 (6 bases). The germline V gene encodes CDR1 WSHSY and CDR2 SAAADI. The germline V and J ends were trimmed by 5 bases and 6 bases, with 9 bases remaining between them. The CDR3 extends over 12 amino acids. The CDR3 sequence is CASSSGVDTQYF. In nucleotides, the CDR3 is TGCGCCAGCAGTTCAGGGGTGGATACGCAGTATTTT.

V is TRBV30 and J is TRBJ2-7; 9 bases are a match to TRBD2. V lost 3 bases to trimming and J lost 3 bases; unmatched junction nucleotides: 6. The CDR3 totals 14 residues. Germline CDR1 reads GTSNPN; CDR2 reads SVGIG (reference sequence). In DNA form, the CDR3 reads TGTGCCTGGAGGCTAGCGGGGCTCAACTACGAGCAGTACTTC. It is translated as CAWRLAGLNYEQYF.

V usage is TRBV14 and J usage is TRBJ1-3, with 10 bases lining up with TRBD1. With V trimmed by 4 bases and J by 5 bases, 8 bases remained unmatched. From germline, CDR1 is SGHDN and CDR2 FVKESK. This CDR3 region has 16 residues. CDR3 protein: CASSPRQGAKRNTIYF. Written as DNA, the CDR3 is TGTGCCAGCAGCCCGAGACAGGGGGCGAAGAGAAACACCATATATTTT.

The V gene is TRBV28, the J gene TRBJ2-5, with D maybe TRBD2 (6 bases). Trimming pared 7 bases from V and 5 bases from J, leaving 17 bases between. The CDR3 sequence is 14 residues long. From germline, CDR1 is MDHEN and CDR2 SYDVKM. The CDR3 DNA sequence: TGTGCCAGCATGGGGTGGGGAGGCAAGGAGACCCAGTACTTC. It codes for CASMGWGGKETQYF.

This clone appeared once. The chain has TRBV7-8 and TRBJ1-1; no reliable D call. Germline V CDR1 and CDR2: SGHVS, FQNEAQ. The CDR3 covers 14 residues. With 7 bases removed from V and 3 bases from J, the gap between germline ends came to 15 bases. The chain's CDR3 is CASNQTWLYTEAFF. The CDR3, as DNA: TGTGCCAGCAACCAGACTTGGTTGTACACTGAAGCTTTCTTT. Drawing the rest from reference TRBV7-8 and TRBJ1-1, the complete variable domain is GAGVSQSPRYKVAKRGQDVALRCDPISGHVSLFWYQQALGQGPEFLTYFQNEAQLDKSGLPSDRFFAERPEGSVSTLKIQRTQQEDSAVYLCASNQTWLYTEAFFGQGTRLTVV.

The chain uses TRBV28 and TRBJ2-2; 8 nucleotides line up with TRBD2. The length of the CDR3 is 20 residues. In germline, CDR1 is MDHEN, CDR2 SYDVKM. The V gene end was trimmed by 7 bases and the J gene end by 6 bases; junction bases not matched to a gene: 25. The CDR3 sequence is CASTLPPGVAGKVRSGELFF. CDR3 nucleotide sequence: TGTGCCAGCACCCTACCCCCCGGGGTAGCGGGAAAGGTTAGGTCCGGGGAGCTGTTTTTT.

This clone came up once. This chain joins TRBV7-9 and TRBJ2-5; the match to TRBD2 covers 11 bases. Trimming removed 5 bases from V and 2 bases from J; junction bases left unmatched: 4. The CDR3 runs to 15 residues. The germline V gene encodes CDR1 SEHNR and CDR2 FQNEAQ (reference sequence). The CDR3 nucleotides read TGTGCCAGCAGCCCCGGGACTAGCGGTCAAGAGACCCAGTACTTC. Protein: CASSPGTSGQETQYF.

This rearrangement joins TRBV10-1 to TRBJ1-2; the match to TRBD1 covers 7 bases. Germline values: CDR1 WNHNN, CDR2 SYGVQD (reference sequence). The J segment lost 5 bases and the V segment lost 5 bases, leaving 8 bases of the junction unmatched. The length of the CDR3 is 14 residues. CDR3 protein: CASSPTGVLYGYTF. The CDR3 DNA reads as TGCGCCAGCAGTCCTACAGGGGTCTTATATGGCTACACCTTC.

This chain uses TRBV6-5 with TRBJ1-1, with D unclear. Germline CDR1 is MNHEY and CDR2 is SVGAGI. V lost 7 bases to trimming and J lost 3 bases, with 12 bases between them. The CDR3 contains 13 residues. CDR3 sequence reads: CASTDDTHTEAFF. DNA for the CDR3: TGTGCCAGCACTGATGACACCCACACTGAAGCTTTCTTT.

The chain has TRBV7-2 and TRBJ1-2; D remains ambiguous. V was pared by 3 bases and J by 8 bases, with 16 bases between. The CDR3 runs 14 residues. Germline loops: CDR1 SGHTA, CDR2 FQGNSA. As DNA, the CDR3 is TGTGCCAGCAGCTTGACCGGCACCGCAGGCGGCTACACCTTC. This translates into CASSLTGTAGGYTF.

Only one count was recorded for this clone. The chain carries TRBV6-5 and TRBJ2-4, with D possibly matching TRBD2 (5 bases). V was shortened by 9 bases and J by 6 bases, with 12 bases between the two germline ends. CDR3 length: 12 amino acids. The V gene's germline CDR1 is MNHEY and CDR2 SVGAGI. The DNA for the CDR3 is TGTGCCAGTGGGGAGTGGGGAAACATTCAGTACTTC. Its protein is CASGEWGNIQYF.

The chain is built from TRBV30 and TRBJ1-1; D is uncertain. V was pared by 5 bases and J by 0 bases, with 7 bases between. This CDR3 spans 12 amino acids. Germline V lookup: CDR1 GTSNPN, CDR2 SVGIG (reference sequence). The CDR3 DNA reads as TGTGCCTGGGTCCCCATGAACACTGAAGCTTTCTTT. It yields the protein CAWVPMNTEAFF.

The chain links TRBV19 to TRBJ1-5; D is ambiguous. CDR1 and CDR2 (germline): LNHDA, SQIVND (reference sequence). The V end lost 3 bases, the J end lost 4 bases, and 13 bases lay between the germline ends. This CDR3 has 15 residues. The CDR3 nucleotides read TGTGCCAGTAGTATCGGCGGGCAGCAGAATCAGCCCCAGCATTTT. Translation gives CASSIGGQQNQPQHF. The full variable domain, rest sourced from reference TRBV19 and TRBJ1-5, is DGGITQSPKYLFRKEGQNVTLSCEQNLNHDAMYWYRQDPGQGLRLIYYSQIVNDFQKGDIAEGYSVSREKKESFPLTVTSAQKNPTAFYLCASSIGGQQNQPQHFGDGTRLSIL.

The genes are TRBV6-6 and TRBJ2-7; D might be TRBD1 (5 bases). The CDR3 spans 12 residues. Germline CDR1 MNHNY, CDR2 SVGAGI (reference sequence). Trimming removed 6 bases from V and 2 bases from J, with 8 bases in between. In nucleotides, the CDR3 is TGTGCCAGCAGAGACAGTGCCTACGAGCAGTACTTC. Translation gives CASRDSAYEQYF.

V and J are TRBV29-1 and TRBJ2-1; 7 bases align to TRBD1. CDR3 length equals 13 residues. Trimming removed 6 bases from V and 6 bases from J; junction bases left unmatched: 8. Germline values: CDR1 SQVTM, CDR2 ANQGSEA. The DNA for the CDR3 is TGCAGCGTGAAGTCCGGGACAGTCAATGAGCAGTTCTTC. As protein: CSVKSGTVNEQFF.

V gene TRBV28 combines with J gene TRBJ1-1, with D unresolved. The CDR3 spans 11 residues. Germline V gene lookup returns CDR1 MDHEN and CDR2 SYDVKM. Trimming cost V 8 bases and J 2 bases, with 6 bases left between them. The CDR3 protein is CASLDNTEAFF. The CDR3 DNA is TGTGCCAGCTTAGATAACACTGAAGCTTTCTTT.

The chain carries TRBV5-1 and TRBJ2-3; 12 positions match TRBD2. The ends lost 1 base at V and 6 bases at J; junction bases unmatched: 9. The CDR3 is 17 residues long. The V gene's germline CDR1 is SGHRS and CDR2 YFSETQ. The CDR3 is CASSLTRLAGGPDTQYF. DNA for the CDR3: TGCGCCAGCAGCTTGACTCGTCTAGCGGGAGGGCCGGATACGCAGTATTTT.

V and J are TRBV2 and TRBJ2-1, with a possible D match to TRBD2 (6 bases). Germline lookup yields CDR1 SNHLY and CDR2 FYNNEI. The CDR3 sequence is 13 residues long. V lost 6 bases and J lost 6, with 12 bases in between. CDR3 amino acids: CASRSGPSNEQFF. The CDR3 DNA follows: TGTGCCAGCAGGAGCGGGCCCTCCAATGAGCAGTTCTTC.

V is TRBV18 and J is TRBJ2-6; unclear D gene. Germline CDR1 and CDR2: KGHSH and LQKENI. Deletions cut 2 bases from V and 0 bases from J, with 5 bases between. The CDR3 spans 15 residues. CDR3 in DNA: TGTGCCAGCTCACCAGGAGTCTCTGGGGCCAACGTCCTGACTTTC. Protein sequence: CASSPGVSGANVLTF.

In its sample, this clone was seen once. This chain joins TRBV5-5 and TRBJ2-7, with TRBD2 matching 8 bases. From germline, CDR1 is SGHKS and CDR2 YYEKEE (reference sequence). This CDR3 contains 15 residues. J gave up 2 bases and V 0 bases, and 4 bases lay outside the gene matches. This CDR3 is CASSLAGTRAYEQYF. The CDR3 DNA is TGTGCCAGCAGCTTGGCCGGGACTAGAGCCTACGAGCAGTACTTC.

The rearrangement joins TRBV7-9 to TRBJ2-5; a weak D match, TRBD1 (6 bases). Trimming left V 4 bases short and J 3 bases short, with 18 bases between. Germline assignment: CDR1 SEHNR and CDR2 FQNEAQ (reference sequence). The CDR3 extends over 16 amino acids. The CDR3 nucleotides read TGTGCCAGCAGCTCACGATCGACAGGACGGGAAGAGACCCAGTACTTC. Protein product: CASSSRSTGREETQYF.

The chain joins TRBV6-6 to TRBJ1-3; no firm D call. Per the germline V gene, CDR1 is MNHNY and CDR2 is SVGAGI (reference sequence). Trimming cost V 11 bases and J 2 bases, with 7 bases left between them. CDR3 size: 11 residues. As DNA, the CDR3 is TGTGCCGGAGGGACTGGAAACACCATATATTTT. Protein product: CAGGTGNTIYF.

The V call is TRBV13, the J call TRBJ2-7; TRBD2 agrees at 7 bases. V was pared by 2 bases and J by 1 base, with 2 bases of the junction left unmatched. The germline CDR1 and CDR2 sequences are PRHDT and FYEKMQ (reference sequence). The CDR3 is 14 amino acids. The CDR3 region is CASSLLADSYEQYF. The CDR3 DNA follows: TGTGCCAGCAGCTTACTAGCGGATTCCTACGAGCAGTACTTC. Full variable domain (missing parts from reference TRBV13 and TRBJ2-7): AAGVIQSPRHLIKEKRETATLKCYPIPRHDTVYWYQQGPGQDPQFLISFYEKMQSDKGSIPDRFSAQQFSDYHSELNMSSLELGDSALYFCASSLLADSYEQYFGPGTRLTVT.

This sequence joins TRBV2 and TRBJ2-5, with D possibly being TRBD2 (6 bases). V was shortened by 10 bases and J by 5 bases, with 14 bases between the two germline ends. This CDR3 region has 12 residues. Germline values: CDR1 SNHLY, CDR2 FYNNEI. The CDR3 bases are TGTGCCACCGGGACTTCCACGGAGACCCAGTACTTC. Amino acids: CATGTSTETQYF.

This rearrangement joins TRBV7-2 to TRBJ2-6, with TRBD1 identical over 8 bases. The CDR3 has 16 residues. With V trimmed by 1 base and J by 2 bases, 1 base remained unmatched. Germline loops: CDR1 SGHTA, CDR2 FQGNSA. In DNA form, the CDR3 reads TGTGCCAGCAGCTTAGGGACAGGGACTGGGGCCAACGTCCTGACTTTC. This sequence encodes CASSLGTGTGANVLTF.

The chain links TRBV18 to TRBJ1-4; D remains unclear. Trimming took off 2 bases at V and 8 bases at J, with 9 bases between the two ends. Per the germline V gene, CDR1 is KGHSH and CDR2 is LQKENI. The CDR3 totals 13 residues. CDR3 DNA sequence: TGTGCCAGCTCACCAGGCAGGAGGGAAAAACTGTTTTTT. This encodes CASSPGRREKLFF.

The chain carries TRBV2 and TRBJ2-1, with a tentative D call TRBD2 (5 bases). CDR1 is SNHLY, CDR2 FYNNEI, per germline. The CDR3 runs to 12 residues. Between the trimmed V and J ends, which lost 5 bases and 12 bases, there was a span of 14 bases. CDR3 in amino acids: CASSPRTEGQFF. The CDR3 DNA reads TGTGCCAGCAGTCCACGGACCGAGGGGCAGTTCTTC.